This T cell receptor beta chain emerged from a study of persistence of HIV-infected CD4 T cells. This was the immunoSEQ version 4 assay in survey mode. Using immunoSEQ multiplex PCR, the repertoire was profiled, and TCRdb retains in-frame clones only, with some absent. Counted here are roughly 41,000 clones, approximately 86% occurring once; the ten biggest clones make up about 1.3%. Comments on this clone: Antigen: not known.

Cells were stimulated nonspecifically with anti-CD3/anti-CD28 magnetic beads. Sorting selected CD4+ T cells upregulating both CD40 ligand and CD69. This material consisted of CD4+ T cells sorted from PBMCs after approximately 20-hour stimulation, taken from a patient who received antiretroviral therapy. This receptor was taken from an adult man with HIV who was CMV-seropositive.

The CDR3 DNA reads as TGTGCCAGCAGGGCAGGGTGGGGTCAGCCCCAGCATTTT. Its protein is CASRAGWGQPQHF. The chain recombines TRBV19 with TRBJ1-5, with D perhaps matching TRBD1 (5 bases). Trimming took off 9 bases at V and 6 bases at J, with 15 bases between the two ends. CDR3 size: 13 residues. Germline-derived CDR1 and CDR2 are LNHDA and SQIVND (reference sequence).